This TCR beta chain was sequenced in a study of post-analysis software for immune sequencing data. This clonotype was counted many times. As yet, its antigen is unknown. Study-level results: When patients were compared with controls, 4 or 5 TRBV segments were more frequent, TRBV5-6, TRBV5-1 and TRBV20-1 among them. Batch-mates among the samples co-clustered strongly by F measure.

TCR beta cDNA libraries included unique molecular identifiers. TCRdb reprocessed the PCR reads with MiXCR, giving one entry per CDR3 protein. The table shows roughly 170,000 distinct CDR3 sequences, with over 25% occurring only once. The CDR3 loop spans 12 amino acids. V lost 5 bases and J lost 1, with 5 bases in between. Germline CDR1 is SGHAT and CDR2 is FQDESV (reference sequence). Sequenced: blood. The receptor was isolated from a girl aged 10-17 years with multiple sclerosis. This chain connects TRBV11-1 to TRBJ1-2, with unresolved D. CDR3 sequence (DNA): TGTGCCAGCAGCGACGGTAACTATGGCTACACCTTC. Translated: CASSDGNYGYTF.